The rows below give T cell receptor beta chains drawn from one sample of a study of shared clonotypes between healthy human individuals. Here immunoSEQ multiplex PCR was the method, and the copy in TCRdb shows in-frame clones only, minus some. The table lists over 2 million clones, about 95% of them singletons. Specimen: naive CD8+ T cells sorted from blood. These receptors were collected from a man aged 18 to 29 in good health. CDR3s include the opening cysteine and the closing phenylalanine or tryptophan. Fields, in order: J gene, clone size, D gene, V gene, CDR3 protein, CDR3 DNA. A D gene is named only where the DNA matches it firmly. Not all rows give a size; the values are once, few, many and, for expanded clones, a class.

TRBJ2-7 | - | - | TRBV4-1 | CASSQGRSAGELSYEQYF | TGCGCCAGCAGCCAAGGGAGAAGTGCAGGGGAACTCTCCTACGAGCAGTACTTC
TRBJ2-7 | - | - | TRBV14 | CASSPFTNYEQYF | TGTGCCAGCAGCCCCTTTACAAACTACGAGCAGTACTTC
TRBJ1-1 | - | - | TRBV12-2 | CASRPKAGDFAVNTEAFF | TGTGCAAGTCGCCCGAAGGCAGGGGACTTTGCAGTGAACACTGAAGCTTTCTTT
TRBJ2-1 | - | TRBD1 | TRBV27 | CASSPPTGRNEQFF | TGTGCCAGCAGTCCACCGACAGGGCGGAATGAGCAGTTCTTC
TRBJ2-7 | - | - | TRBV18 | CASSETDYEQYF | TGTGCCAGCTCAGAGACAGACTACGAGCAGTACTTC
TRBJ2-7 | - | - | TRBV29-1 | CSVSEGGAYEQYF | TGCAGCGTTTCGGAAGGGGGGGCATACGAGCAGTACTTC
TRBJ2-7 | - | - | TRBV28 | CASSLFDNSYEQYF | TGTGCCAGCAGTTTATTTGACAACTCCTACGAGCAGTACTTC
TRBJ2-7 | - | - | TRBV7-8 | CASTLTRTYEQYF | TGTGCCAGCACCCTTACTCGAACCTACGAGCAGTACTTC
TRBJ2-7 | - | TRBD1 | TRBV4-3 | CASSQERTGGYEQYF | TGCGCCAGCAGCCAAGAGAGGACAGGGGGTTACGAGCAGTACTTC
TRBJ1-2 | once | - | TRBV2 | CASIGSNYGYTF | TGTGCCAGCATCGGTTCTAACTATGGCTACACCTTC
TRBJ2-7 | - | - | TRBV21-1 | CASSKRAGEHEQYF | TGTGCCAGCAGCAAAAGAGCAGGGGAACACGAGCAGTACTTC
TRBJ2-1 | - | - | TRBV5-4 | CASTTRGSYNEQFF | TGTGCCAGCACCACCAGGGGTTCCTACAATGAGCAGTTCTTC
TRBJ1-5 | - | - | TRBV4-1 | CASSQEPGDGNQPQHF | TGCGCCAGCAGCCAAGAGCCAGGGGACGGGAATCAGCCCCAGCATTTT
TRBJ2-1 | - | - | TRBV2 | CASEEPTLNEQFF | TGTGCCAGCGAGGAACCTACCCTCAATGAGCAGTTCTTC
TRBJ1-1 | - | - | TRBV5-4 | CASRLSSAELTEAFF | TGTGCCAGCAGGTTATCCTCAGCGGAACTGACTGAAGCTTTCTTT
TRBJ1-2 | once | - | TRBV30 | CAGHLTYGYTF | TGTGCCGGCCACCTCACCTATGGCTACACCTTC
TRBJ2-7 | once | - | TRBV19 | CASSRWESSYEQYF | TGTGCCAGTAGTAGGTGGGAGAGCTCCTACGAGCAGTACTTC